This T cell receptor beta chain was identified in a study of shared clonotypes between healthy human individuals. The CDR3 length is 17 residues. The V gene end was trimmed by 5 bases and the J gene end by 3 bases; junction bases not matched to a gene: 11. Germline V gives CDR1 SGDLS, CDR2 YYNGEE. Several immunoSEQ 96-well plates shared each subset's DNA, each plate a replicate. Per the study methods: ImmunoSEQ output held junction-only sequences without quality scores, so filtering differed. Assay: immunoSEQ multiplex PCR; the TCRdb copy retains only in-frame clones and omits some. Clonal size and the V and J genes are those of that table, whereas D and trimming came from the DNA. Of about 500,000 clones in the sample, approximately 77% were seen once. Each of the donors was a healthy adult who was HIV-negative and had not had a recent acute infection or vaccination. Every donor was a Caucasian adult from Nashville, Tennessee.

The sequence was collected from a woman between 35 and 50 years old in good health. Some clones in this sample may be carry-over from other donors' samples. Sequencing was done on a sample of PBMCs. This chain connects TRBV9 to TRBJ1-1, with 12 positions matching TRBD1. The CDR3 nucleotides read TGTGCCAGCAGTGGTACCGGGACAGGGGGCTTGGACACTGAAGCTTTCTTT. Protein sequence: CASSGTGTGGLDTEAFF. Based on the CDR3 plus reference TRBV9 and TRBJ1-1, the full variable domain is DSGVTQTPKHLITATGQRVTLRCSPRSGDLSVYWYQQSLDQGLQFLIQYYNGEERAKGNILERFSAQQFPDLHSELNLSSLELGDSALYFCASSGTGTGGLDTEAFFGQGTRLTVV.